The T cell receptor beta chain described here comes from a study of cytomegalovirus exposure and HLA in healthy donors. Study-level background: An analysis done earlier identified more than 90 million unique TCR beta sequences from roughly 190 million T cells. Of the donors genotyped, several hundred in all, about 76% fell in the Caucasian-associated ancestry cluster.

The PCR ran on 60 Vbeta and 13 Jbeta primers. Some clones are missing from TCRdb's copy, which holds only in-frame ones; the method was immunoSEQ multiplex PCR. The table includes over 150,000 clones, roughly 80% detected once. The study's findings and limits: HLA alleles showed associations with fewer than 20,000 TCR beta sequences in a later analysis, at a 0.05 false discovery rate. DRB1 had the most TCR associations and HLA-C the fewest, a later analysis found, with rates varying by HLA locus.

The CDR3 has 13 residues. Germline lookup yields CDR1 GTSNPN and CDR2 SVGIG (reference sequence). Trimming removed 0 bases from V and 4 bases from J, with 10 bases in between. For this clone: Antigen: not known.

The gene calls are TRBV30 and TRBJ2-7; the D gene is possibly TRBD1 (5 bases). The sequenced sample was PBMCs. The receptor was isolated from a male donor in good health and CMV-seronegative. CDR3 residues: CAWSVGRVYEQYF. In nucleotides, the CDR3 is TGTGCCTGGAGTGTTGGCAGGGTTTACGAGCAGTACTTC.